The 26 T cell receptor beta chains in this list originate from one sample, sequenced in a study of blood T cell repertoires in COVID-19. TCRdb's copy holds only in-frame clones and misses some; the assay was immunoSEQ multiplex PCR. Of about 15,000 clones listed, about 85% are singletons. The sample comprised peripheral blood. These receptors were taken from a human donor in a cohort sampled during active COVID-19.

The CDR3 DNA is TGTGCCAGCAGTAAACTCCTTGATACGCAGTATTTT. It is translated as CASSKLLDTQYF. The V gene is TRBV27, the J gene TRBJ2-3; D call uncertain. CDR1 and CDR2 from the germline V gene are MNHEY and SMNVEV (reference sequence). The CDR3 runs 12 residues. Trimming took off 5 bases at V and 6 bases at J, with 9 bases between the two ends.

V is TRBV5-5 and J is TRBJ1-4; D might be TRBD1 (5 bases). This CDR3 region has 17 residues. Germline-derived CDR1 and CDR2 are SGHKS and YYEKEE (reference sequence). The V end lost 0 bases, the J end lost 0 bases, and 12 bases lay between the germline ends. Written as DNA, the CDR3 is TGTGCCAGCAGCTTGGCATGGGGGACTGCAACTAATGAAAAACTGTTTTTT. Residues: CASSLAWGTATNEKLFF.

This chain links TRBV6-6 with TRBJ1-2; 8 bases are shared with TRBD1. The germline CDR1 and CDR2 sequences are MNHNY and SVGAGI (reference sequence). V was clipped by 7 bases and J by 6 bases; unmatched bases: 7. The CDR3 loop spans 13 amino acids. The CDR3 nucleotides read TGTGCCAGCACCTCGGGACAGGTGGATGGCTACACCTTC. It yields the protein CASTSGQVDGYTF.

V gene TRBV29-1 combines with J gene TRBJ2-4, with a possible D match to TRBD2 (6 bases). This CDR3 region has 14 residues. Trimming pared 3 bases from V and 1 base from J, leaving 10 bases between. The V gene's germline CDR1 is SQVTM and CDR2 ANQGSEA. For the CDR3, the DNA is TGCAGCGTTGAGGAGGGTCTGGCCAAAAACATTCAGTACTTC. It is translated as CSVEEGLAKNIQYF.

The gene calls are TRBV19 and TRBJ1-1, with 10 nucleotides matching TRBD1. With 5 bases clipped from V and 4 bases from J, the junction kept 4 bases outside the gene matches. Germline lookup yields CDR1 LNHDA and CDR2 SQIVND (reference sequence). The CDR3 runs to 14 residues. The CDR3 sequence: CASSPWTGGTEAFF. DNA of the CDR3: TGTGCCAGTAGTCCTTGGACAGGGGGCACTGAAGCTTTCTTT.

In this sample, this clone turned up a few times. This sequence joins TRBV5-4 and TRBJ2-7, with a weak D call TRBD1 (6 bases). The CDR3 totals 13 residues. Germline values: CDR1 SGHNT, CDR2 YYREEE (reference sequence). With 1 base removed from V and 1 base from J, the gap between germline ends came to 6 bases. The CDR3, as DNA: TGTGCCAGCAGCTTGACAGGGTCCTACGAGCAGTACTTC. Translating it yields CASSLTGSYEQYF.

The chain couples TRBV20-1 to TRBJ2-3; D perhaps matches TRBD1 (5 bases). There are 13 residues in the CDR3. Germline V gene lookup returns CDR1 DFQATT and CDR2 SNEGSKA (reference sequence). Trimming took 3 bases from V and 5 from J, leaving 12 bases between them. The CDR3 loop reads CSASSGIGDTQYF. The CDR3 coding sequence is TGCAGTGCTAGTTCAGGGATCGGAGATACGCAGTATTTT.

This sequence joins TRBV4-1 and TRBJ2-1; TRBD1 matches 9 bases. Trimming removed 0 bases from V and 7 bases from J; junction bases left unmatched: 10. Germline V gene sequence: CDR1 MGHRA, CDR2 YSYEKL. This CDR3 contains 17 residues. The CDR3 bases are TGCGCCAGCAGCCAAGACGGGACCCGGACAGGGGTTAATGAGCAGTTCTTC. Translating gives CASSQDGTRTGVNEQFF.

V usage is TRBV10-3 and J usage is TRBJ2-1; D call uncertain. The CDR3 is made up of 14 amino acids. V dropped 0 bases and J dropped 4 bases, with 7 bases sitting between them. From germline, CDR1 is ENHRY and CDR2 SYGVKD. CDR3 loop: CAISESGFYNEQFF. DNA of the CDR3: TGTGCCATCAGTGAGTCGGGCTTTTACAATGAGCAGTTCTTC.

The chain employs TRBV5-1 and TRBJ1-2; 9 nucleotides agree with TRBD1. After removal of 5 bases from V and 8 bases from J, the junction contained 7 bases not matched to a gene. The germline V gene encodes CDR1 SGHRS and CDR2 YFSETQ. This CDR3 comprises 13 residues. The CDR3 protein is CASRSGTGSGYTF. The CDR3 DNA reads TGCGCCAGCAGATCCGGGACAGGGAGCGGCTACACCTTC.

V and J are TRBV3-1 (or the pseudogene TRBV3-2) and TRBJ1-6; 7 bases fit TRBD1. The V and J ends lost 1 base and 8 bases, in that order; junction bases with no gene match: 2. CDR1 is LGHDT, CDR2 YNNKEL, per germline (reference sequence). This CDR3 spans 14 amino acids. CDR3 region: CASSQGQGDSPLHF. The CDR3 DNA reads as TGTGCCAGCAGCCAAGGACAGGGAGATTCACCCCTCCACTTT.

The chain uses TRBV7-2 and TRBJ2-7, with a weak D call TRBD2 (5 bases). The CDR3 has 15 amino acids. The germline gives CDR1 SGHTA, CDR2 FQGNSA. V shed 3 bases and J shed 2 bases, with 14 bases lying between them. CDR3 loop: CASSFVHGGPYEQYF. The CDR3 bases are TGTGCCAGCAGCTTTGTCCATGGCGGGCCCTACGAGCAGTACTTC.

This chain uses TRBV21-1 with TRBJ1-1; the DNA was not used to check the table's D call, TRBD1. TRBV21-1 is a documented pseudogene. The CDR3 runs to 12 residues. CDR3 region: CASSKGPPEAFF. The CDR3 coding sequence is TGTGCCAGCAGCAAAGGGCCCCCGGAAGCTTTCTTT.

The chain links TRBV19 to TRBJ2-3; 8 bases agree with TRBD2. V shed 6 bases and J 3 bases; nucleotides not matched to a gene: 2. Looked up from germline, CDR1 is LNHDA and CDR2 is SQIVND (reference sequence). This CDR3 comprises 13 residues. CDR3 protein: CASRPSGTDTQYF. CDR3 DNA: TGTGCCAGTAGGCCTAGCGGGACAGATACGCAGTATTTT.

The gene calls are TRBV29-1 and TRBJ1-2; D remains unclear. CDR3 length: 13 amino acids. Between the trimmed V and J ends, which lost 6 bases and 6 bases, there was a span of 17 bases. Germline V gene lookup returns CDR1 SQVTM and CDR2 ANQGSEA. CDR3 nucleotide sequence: TGCAGCGTGGGTGAGGGCGGTACGAATGGCTACACCTTC. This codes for CSVGEGGTNGYTF.

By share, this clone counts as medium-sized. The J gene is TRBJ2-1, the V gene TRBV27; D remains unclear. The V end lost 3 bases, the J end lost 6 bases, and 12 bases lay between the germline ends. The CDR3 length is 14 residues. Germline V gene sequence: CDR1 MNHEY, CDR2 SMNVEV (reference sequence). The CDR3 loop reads CASSFGSSINEQFF. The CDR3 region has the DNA TGTGCCAGCAGTTTCGGGTCGTCGATCAATGAGCAGTTCTTC.

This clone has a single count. The CDR3 spells CASSSGQGYRETQYF. CDR3 bases: TGCGCCAGCAGCTCGGGACAGGGGTATAGGGAGACCCAGTACTTC. V gene TRBV5-1 combines with J gene TRBJ2-5; 10 bases agree with TRBD1. The V gene's germline CDR1 is SGHRS and CDR2 YFSETQ. The length of the CDR3 is 15 residues. V lost 3 bases to trimming and J lost 5 bases; unmatched junction nucleotides: 7.

The CDR3 is CASSLGQGQETQYF. CDR3 nucleotides: TGTGCCAGCAGCTTGGGACAGGGACAAGAGACCCAGTACTTC. The rearrangement links TRBV5-8 to TRBJ2-5, with 7 bases matching TRBD1. The germline V gene has CDR1 SGHTS and CDR2 YDEGEE. Germline trimming cut 0 bases from V and 2 bases from J; bases unmatched to any gene: 1. CDR3 size: 14 residues. Full variable domain (remainder filled in from reference TRBV5-8 and TRBJ2-5): EAGVTQSPTHLIKTRGQQATLRCSPISGHTSVYWYQQALGLGLQFLLWYDEGEERNRGNFPPRFSGRQFPNYSSELNVNALELEDSALYLCASSLGQGQETQYFGPGTRLLVL.

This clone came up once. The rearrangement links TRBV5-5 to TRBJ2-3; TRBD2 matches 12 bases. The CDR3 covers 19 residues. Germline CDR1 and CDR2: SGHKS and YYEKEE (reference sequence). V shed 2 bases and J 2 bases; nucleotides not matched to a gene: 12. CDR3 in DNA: TGTGCCAGCAGCTTTCTAGCGGGGGGGCGCCCGCACCTCACAGATACGCAGTATTTT. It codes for CASSFLAGGRPHLTDTQYF.

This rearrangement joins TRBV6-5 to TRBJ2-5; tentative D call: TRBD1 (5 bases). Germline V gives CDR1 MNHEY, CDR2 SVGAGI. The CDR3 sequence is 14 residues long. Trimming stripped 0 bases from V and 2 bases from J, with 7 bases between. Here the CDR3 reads CASSYSRQQETQYF. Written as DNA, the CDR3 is TGTGCCAGCAGTTACTCGAGACAGCAAGAGACCCAGTACTTC.

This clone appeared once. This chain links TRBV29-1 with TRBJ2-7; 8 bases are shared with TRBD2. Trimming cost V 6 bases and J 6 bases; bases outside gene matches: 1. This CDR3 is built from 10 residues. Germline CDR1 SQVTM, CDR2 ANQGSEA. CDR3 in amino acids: CSVGGVEQYF. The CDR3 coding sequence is TGCAGCGTCGGGGGGGTCGAGCAGTACTTC.

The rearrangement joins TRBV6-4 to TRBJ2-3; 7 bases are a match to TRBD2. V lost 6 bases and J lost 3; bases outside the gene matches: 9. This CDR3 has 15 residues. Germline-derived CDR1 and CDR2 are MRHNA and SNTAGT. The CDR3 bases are TGTGCCAGCAGCCTTAGCGGACTAGATACAGATACGCAGTATTTT. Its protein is CASSLSGLDTDTQYF.

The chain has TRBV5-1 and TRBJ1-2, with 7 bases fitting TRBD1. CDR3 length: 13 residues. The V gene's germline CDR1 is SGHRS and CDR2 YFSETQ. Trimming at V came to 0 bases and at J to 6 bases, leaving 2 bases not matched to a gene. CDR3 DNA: TGCGCCAGCAGCTTGGCGGGACAGAATGGCTACACCTTC. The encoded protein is CASSLAGQNGYTF.

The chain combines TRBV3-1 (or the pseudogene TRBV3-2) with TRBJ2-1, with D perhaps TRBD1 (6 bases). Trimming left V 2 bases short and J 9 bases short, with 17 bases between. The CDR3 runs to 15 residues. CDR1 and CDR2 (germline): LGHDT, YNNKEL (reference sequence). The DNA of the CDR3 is TGTGCCAGCAGCCAACTAGGGGGAACCCCCAGTGAGCAGTTCTTC. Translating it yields CASSQLGGTPSEQFF.

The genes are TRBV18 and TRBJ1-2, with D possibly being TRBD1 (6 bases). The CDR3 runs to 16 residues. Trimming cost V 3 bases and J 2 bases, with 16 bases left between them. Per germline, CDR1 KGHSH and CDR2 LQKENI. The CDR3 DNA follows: TGTGCCAGCTCACCGAGGGGGGGCCGAGGCAACTATGGCTACACCTTC. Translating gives CASSPRGGRGNYGYTF.

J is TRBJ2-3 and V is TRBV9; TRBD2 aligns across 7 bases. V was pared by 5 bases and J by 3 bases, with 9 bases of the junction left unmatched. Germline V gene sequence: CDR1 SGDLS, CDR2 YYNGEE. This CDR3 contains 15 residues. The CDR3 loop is CASSPGAGVTDTQYF. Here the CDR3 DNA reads TGTGCCAGCAGTCCCGGGGCGGGAGTGACAGATACGCAGTATTTT.